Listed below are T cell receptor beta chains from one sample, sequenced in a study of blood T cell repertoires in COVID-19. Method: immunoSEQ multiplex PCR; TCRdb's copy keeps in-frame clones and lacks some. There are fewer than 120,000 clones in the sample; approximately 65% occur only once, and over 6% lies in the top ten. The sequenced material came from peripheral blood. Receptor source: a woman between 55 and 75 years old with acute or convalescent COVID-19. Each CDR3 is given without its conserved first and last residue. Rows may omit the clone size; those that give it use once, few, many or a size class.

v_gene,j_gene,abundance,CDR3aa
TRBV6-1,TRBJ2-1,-,ASRSTGTEQF
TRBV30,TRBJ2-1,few,AWERLAGSNEQF
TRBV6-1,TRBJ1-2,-,ASSELAGGTYT
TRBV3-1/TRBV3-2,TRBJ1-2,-,ASSLTTRDFVGT
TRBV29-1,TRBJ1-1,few,SFSGQLNTEAF
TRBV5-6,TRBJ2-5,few,ASSPQGVGTQY
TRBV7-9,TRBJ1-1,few,ASSWEEGNTEAF
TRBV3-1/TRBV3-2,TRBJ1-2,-,ASSQLGSGYT
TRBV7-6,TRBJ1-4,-,ASSWGSGTVNEKLF
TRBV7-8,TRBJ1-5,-,ASSPRGDLSNQPQH
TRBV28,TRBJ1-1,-,ASSADRVGTEAF
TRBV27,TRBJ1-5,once,ASSLRDRGQPQH
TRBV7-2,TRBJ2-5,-,ASSSSRNRGVETQY
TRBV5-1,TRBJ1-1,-,ASTRTGPINTEAF
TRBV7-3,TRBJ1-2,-,ASSSAGGVGYT
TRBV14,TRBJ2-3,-,ASSSTGLRNTQY
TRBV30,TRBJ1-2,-,AWSSAGLSYGYT
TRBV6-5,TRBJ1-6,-,ARLVRPPLH
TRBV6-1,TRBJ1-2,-,ASSEATNRVYGYT
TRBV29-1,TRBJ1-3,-,SVIGGDGNTIY
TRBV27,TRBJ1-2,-,ASSRQGNYGYT
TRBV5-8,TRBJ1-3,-,ASSSPVGNTIY
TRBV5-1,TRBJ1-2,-,ASSSTVTNYGYT
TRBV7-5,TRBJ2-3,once,VRSLRGKFSPDTQY
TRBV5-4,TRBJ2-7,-,ASSLGGGLSSYEQY
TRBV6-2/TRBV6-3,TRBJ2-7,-,ASSPRTGLYEQY
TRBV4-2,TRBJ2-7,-,ASSQDGSSYEQY
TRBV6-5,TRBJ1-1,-,ASSLDWRGTEAF
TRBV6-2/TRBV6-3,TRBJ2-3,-,ASSLPISGVRHGTDTQY
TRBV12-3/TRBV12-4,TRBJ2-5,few,ASSLSRGLTQY
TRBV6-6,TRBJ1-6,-,ASGGTANNSPLH
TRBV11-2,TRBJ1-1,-,ASSLVQDRAEAF
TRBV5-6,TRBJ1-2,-,ASSFLRDWSYGYT
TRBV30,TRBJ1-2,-,AWRKEGRLDGYT
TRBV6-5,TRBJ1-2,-,ASSLTGDHGYT
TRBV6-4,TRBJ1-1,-,ASSTGQQNTEAF
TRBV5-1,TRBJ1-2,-,ASSLKEGARGYT
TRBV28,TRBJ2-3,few,ASSHMGGGAGRWDTQY
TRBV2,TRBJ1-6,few,ASSSPDRPYNSPLH
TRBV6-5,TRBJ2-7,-,ASSPRTGQFYEQY
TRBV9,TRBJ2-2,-,ASSVREGGNTGELF
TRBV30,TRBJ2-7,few,AWSGLAGGLLYEQY